Below are 8 T cell receptor beta chains sequenced from a single sample in a study of Ad26.COV2.S vaccination and SARS-CoV-2 variants. Treatment: over 15 received Ad26.COV2.S at low or high dose, single or two shots; a few received placebo; per-sample allocation not given. Sampling took place 63 days after the first vaccine or placebo injection. The table came from immunoSEQ multiplex PCR; TCRdb's copy has only in-frame clones and leaves some out. The data show approximately 460,000 clones, roughly nine tenths seen once. Sequenced here: peripheral blood, sampled in a trial of Ad26.COV2.S vaccine versus placebo. The receptors were sampled from a person between 18 and 65 years old who received the Ad26.COV2.S COVID-19 vaccine or a placebo.

The DNA for the CDR3 is TGTGCCAGCAGTACAGGGGTTGGGACCCAGTACTTC. Protein: CASSTGVGTQYF. The chain recombines TRBV28 with TRBJ2-5, with 7 bases matching TRBD1. Trimming took 5 bases from V and 7 from J; bases not matched to a gene: 4. Per germline, CDR1 MDHEN and CDR2 SYDVKM. The length of the CDR3 is 12 residues.

The chain uses TRBV2 and TRBJ1-3; no definite D call. Trimming pared 8 bases from V and 4 bases from J, leaving 9 bases between. In germline, CDR1 is SNHLY, CDR2 FYNNEI. The CDR3 spans 12 residues. The CDR3 coding sequence is TGTGCCAGCTGGGAAGTAGGAAACACCATATATTTT. Translated: CASWEVGNTIYF.

V gene TRBV6-4 combines with J gene TRBJ1-5; 7 bases map to TRBD1. The junction had 15 bases not matched to a gene; V was cut back by 10 bases and J by 0 bases. Germline V gene data show CDR1 as MRHNA and CDR2 as SNTAGT. This CDR3 has 17 amino acids. This CDR3 reads CAKRKPGQTNSNQPQHF. DNA of the CDR3: TGTGCCAAAAGAAAACCGGGACAGACTAATAGCAATCAGCCCCAGCATTTT.

The table lists this clone with a few counts. Other DNA sequences in this sample translate to the same CDR3. This rearrangement joins TRBV7-2 to TRBJ1-1, with no clear D. V was shortened by 3 bases and J by 1 base, with 6 bases between the two germline ends. The CDR3 length is 13 residues. Germline CDR1 and CDR2: SGHTA and FQGNSA. For the CDR3, the DNA is TGTGCCAGCAGCTTGGCGGGGAACACTGAAGCTTTCTTT. It translates to CASSLAGNTEAFF.

This sequence joins TRBV2 and TRBJ1-4, with 7 positions matching TRBD1. This CDR3 has 13 residues. Trimming cost V 8 bases and J 2 bases; bases outside gene matches: 2. Germline-derived CDR1 and CDR2 are SNHLY and FYNNEI. The chain's CDR3 is CASEGATNEKLFF. The CDR3 DNA sequence: TGTGCCAGCGAGGGGGCTACTAATGAAAAACTGTTTTTT.

This chain connects TRBV5-1 to TRBJ2-5; D not certain. V shed 0 bases and J shed 0 bases, with 9 bases lying between them. The CDR3 extends over 15 amino acids. The germline V gene has CDR1 SGHRS and CDR2 YFSETQ. CDR3 loop: CASSLVTRYQETQYF. The CDR3 DNA is TGCGCCAGCAGCTTGGTAACTCGGTACCAAGAGACCCAGTACTTC.

As regards this clone: This CDR3 is also generated by other DNA sequences in the sample. The V call is TRBV2, the J call TRBJ1-1, with 7 bases matching TRBD1. The CDR3 sequence is 13 residues long. Per the germline V gene, CDR1 is SNHLY and CDR2 is FYNNEI. The J segment lost 1 base and the V segment lost 6 bases, leaving 2 bases of the junction unmatched. CDR3 region: CASSRQGNTEAFF. The CDR3 DNA reads TGTGCCAGCAGCAGACAGGGGAACACTGAAGCTTTCTTT.

The rearrangement uses TRBV6-5 and TRBJ2-2, with D perhaps TRBD1 (6 bases). CDR3 size: 14 residues. V was shortened by 5 bases and J by 3 bases, with 10 bases between the two germline ends. CDR1 is MNHEY, CDR2 SVGAGI, per germline. CDR3 region: CASSPDRYTGELFF. The DNA of the CDR3 is TGTGCCAGCAGTCCCGACAGGTACACCGGGGAGCTGTTTTTT.